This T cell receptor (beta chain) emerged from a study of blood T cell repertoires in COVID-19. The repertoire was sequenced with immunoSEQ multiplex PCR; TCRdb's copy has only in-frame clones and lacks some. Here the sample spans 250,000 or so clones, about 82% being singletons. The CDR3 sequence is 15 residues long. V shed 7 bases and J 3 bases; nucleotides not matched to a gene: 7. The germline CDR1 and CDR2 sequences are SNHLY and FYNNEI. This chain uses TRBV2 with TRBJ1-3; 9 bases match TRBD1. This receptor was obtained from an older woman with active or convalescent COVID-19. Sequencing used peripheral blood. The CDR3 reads CASTSQGASGNTIYF. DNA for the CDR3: TGTGCCAGCACTTCACAGGGGGCAAGTGGAAACACCATATATTTT.